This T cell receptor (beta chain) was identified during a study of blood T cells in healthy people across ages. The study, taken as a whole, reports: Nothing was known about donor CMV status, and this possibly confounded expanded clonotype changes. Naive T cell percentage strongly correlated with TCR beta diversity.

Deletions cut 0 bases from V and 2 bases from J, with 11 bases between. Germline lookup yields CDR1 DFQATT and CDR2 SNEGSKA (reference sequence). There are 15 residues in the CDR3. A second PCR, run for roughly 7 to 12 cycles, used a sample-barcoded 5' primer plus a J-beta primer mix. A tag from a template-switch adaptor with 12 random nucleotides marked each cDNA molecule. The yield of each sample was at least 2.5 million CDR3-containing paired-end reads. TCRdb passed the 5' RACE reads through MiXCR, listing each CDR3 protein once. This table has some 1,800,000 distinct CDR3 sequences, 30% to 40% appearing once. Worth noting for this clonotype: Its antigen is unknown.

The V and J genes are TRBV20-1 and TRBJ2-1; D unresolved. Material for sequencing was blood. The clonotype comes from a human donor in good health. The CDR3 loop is CSARDPYHAYNEQFF. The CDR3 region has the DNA TGCAGTGCTAGAGATCCTTACCATGCCTACAATGAGCAGTTCTTC.